This TCR beta chain comes out of a study of T cell responses to AZD1222 COVID-19 vaccine. Profiled with immunoSEQ multiplex PCR; TCRdb holds only in-frame clones, not every one. The sample gives fewer than 100,000 clones, about nine tenths of which show up once; about 17% is in the top ten. Study-level results: Targets within unmutated variant regions were reportedly found for nearly half of spike-specific TCRs.

The CDR3 is 13 amino acids. Germline V gene data show CDR1 as SGHRS and CDR2 as YFSETQ. V was trimmed by 0 bases and J by 1 base, leaving 4 bases between them. Comment on this clone: The antigen remains undetermined. This sample also contains other DNA sequences that code for the same CDR3.

This chain links TRBV5-1 with TRBJ1-1; D is unresolved. This sequence was found in an adult who received the AZD1222 COVID-19 vaccine. Here the sequenced sample was peripheral blood, taken 28 days after the second AZD1222 dose. CDR3 sequence reads: CASSLAENTEAFF. CDR3 bases: TGCGCCAGCAGCTTGGCAGAGAACACTGAAGCTTTCTTT. Based on the CDR3 plus reference TRBV5-1 and TRBJ1-1, the full variable domain is KAGVTQTPRYLIKTRGQQVTLSCSPISGHRSVSWYQQTPGQGLQFLFEYFSETQRNKGNFPGRFSGRQFSNSRSEMNVSTLELGDSALYLCASSLAENTEAFFGQGTRLTVV.